This entry describes one T cell receptor (beta chain). V shed 4 bases, J shed 4 bases, and the junction held 6 bases outside the gene matches. This CDR3 has 16 residues. This entry belongs to a study of blood T cell repertoires in COVID-19. The overall study: The study drew acute and convalescent COVID-19 samples from the United States, Italy and Spain. PBMCs, B-cell-depleted T cells, or T cells were the source of the cDNA or gDNA that made up the material.

In the authors' workflow: Cell counts per sample came from amplifying reference gene primers. The data were produced by immunoSEQ multiplex PCR, yet TCRdb's version contains in-frame clones alone and is incomplete. V and J calls and clone size are as listed in that table; D and trimming were resolved from the DNA. This table has around 19,000 clones, 89% appearing once. The chain carries TRBV23-1 and TRBJ2-5, with 13 bases fitting TRBD2. TRBV23-1 counts as an open reading frame of uncertain function. Material for sequencing was peripheral blood. The receptor comes from a human donor in a cohort sampled during active COVID-19. DNA of the CDR3: TGCGCCAGCAGTCCCCCGGGACTAGCGGGATTAGAGACCCAGTACTTC. This sequence encodes CASSPPGLAGLETQYF.